The 26 T cell receptor beta chains in this list originate from one sample, sequenced in a study of blood T cell repertoires in COVID-19. Clones were sequenced by immunoSEQ multiplex PCR, and TCRdb holds only the in-frame ones, with some missing. The sample has about 250,000 clones, under 95% seen once. Sequenced sample: PBMCs or T cells enriched from blood (not recorded which). These receptors were obtained from a woman in her late teens or twenties who had recovered from COVID-19.

The chain links TRBV27 to TRBJ1-2; a possible D gene is TRBD1 (5 bases). The CDR3 contains 15 residues. V lost 5 bases to trimming and J lost 4 bases, with 17 bases between them. CDR1 and CDR2 (germline): MNHEY, SMNVEV (reference sequence). The CDR3 bases are TGTGCCAGCAGTCCCGGGGACTTGGGGACCTATGGCTACACCTTC. It encodes CASSPGDLGTYGYTF.

The rearrangement uses TRBV5-4 and TRBJ2-3; no definite D call. Germline V CDR1 and CDR2: SGHNT, YYREEE (reference sequence). The V and J ends lost 4 bases and 0 bases respectively, with 15 bases between them. This CDR3 has 16 residues. The CDR3 sequence: CASSVRRQTSTDTQYF. Written as DNA, the CDR3 is TGTGCCAGCAGCGTGCGAAGGCAGACTAGCACAGATACGCAGTATTTT.

The sample holds one count of this clone. This rearrangement joins TRBV4-1 to TRBJ1-4; TRBD1 aligns across 7 bases. The CDR3 covers 20 residues. Looked up from germline, CDR1 is MGHRA and CDR2 is YSYEKL. The ends lost 0 bases at V and 2 bases at J; junction bases unmatched: 15. CDR3 amino acids: CASSQDLGIGGGVTNEKLFF. The CDR3 bases are TGCGCCAGCAGCCAAGATTTAGGTATTGGAGGGGGCGTTACTAATGAAAAACTGTTTTTT.

V gene TRBV7-6 combines with J gene TRBJ1-1, with D perhaps TRBD1 (6 bases). Looked up from germline, CDR1 is SGHVS and CDR2 is FNYEAQ. With 1 base removed from V and 1 base from J, the gap between germline ends came to 10 bases. CDR3 length: 15 residues. The CDR3 DNA reads TGTGCCAGCAGCTTAGTGGGGGGGCCGAACACTGAAGCTTTCTTT. The encoded protein is CASSLVGGPNTEAFF.

This sequence joins TRBV6-5 and TRBJ2-1; 10 positions agree with TRBD2. Unmatched junction bases numbered 8, after V lost 6 bases and J lost 6 bases. The germline V gene encodes CDR1 MNHEY and CDR2 SVGAGI. There are 15 residues in the CDR3. The CDR3 loop is CASRSSGGALNEQFF. The CDR3 bases are TGTGCCAGCAGGTCGAGCGGGGGGGCCCTCAATGAGCAGTTCTTC.

The chain recombines TRBV4-1 with TRBJ2-3; a weak D match, TRBD2 (5 bases). This CDR3 is 13 amino acids long. V lost 1 base and J 6 bases, leaving 8 bases between the germline ends. Germline CDR1 reads MGHRA; CDR2 reads YSYEKL. The CDR3 region is CASSQASGDTQYF. The CDR3 DNA reads TGCGCCAGCAGCCAAGCTTCGGGGGATACGCAGTATTTT.

The genes are TRBV6-5 and TRBJ1-1; no firm D call. The CDR3 covers 13 residues. Trimming took off 9 bases at V and 4 bases at J, with 15 bases between the two ends. Looked up from germline, CDR1 is MNHEY and CDR2 is SVGAGI. CDR3 DNA sequence: TGTGCCAGTTGGACCGGAGGGTTCACTGAAGCTTTCTTT. Amino acids: CASWTGGFTEAFF.

J is TRBJ1-5 and V is TRBV24-1; 8 bases align to TRBD1. This CDR3 spans 15 amino acids. Germline CDR1 and CDR2: KGHDR and SFDVKD. V shed 5 bases and J 5 bases; nucleotides not matched to a gene: 7. CDR3: CATSAGQVGDQPQHF. DNA for the CDR3: TGTGCCACCAGTGCGGGACAGGTTGGGGATCAGCCCCAGCATTTT.

The chain combines TRBV3-1 (or the pseudogene TRBV3-2) with TRBJ2-2; D ambiguous. The ends were cut back, 1 base at V and 2 bases at J, with 2 bases in the middle. Germline V gene data show CDR1 as LGHDT and CDR2 as YNNKEL (reference sequence). The CDR3 totals 13 residues. In DNA form, the CDR3 reads TGTGCCAGCAGCCAAGCAAACACCGGGGAGCTGTTTTTT. Translation: CASSQANTGELFF.

The chain has TRBV5-1 and TRBJ1-2, with D perhaps TRBD1 (5 bases). Germline loops: CDR1 SGHRS, CDR2 YFSETQ. The CDR3 length is 14 residues. V lost 4 bases and J lost 6, with 16 bases in between. CDR3 region: CASSAIQGMDGYTF. CDR3 DNA sequence: TGCGCCAGCAGCGCAATCCAGGGTATGGATGGCTACACCTTC.

The V and J genes are TRBV28 and TRBJ1-2; D is uncertain. The CDR3 is 14 amino acids. The germline V gene has CDR1 MDHEN and CDR2 SYDVKM. V was shortened by 2 bases and J by 4 bases, with 11 bases between the two germline ends. The CDR3 loop reads CASSLRQVFYGYTF. The CDR3 region has the DNA TGTGCCAGCAGTTTAAGGCAGGTCTTCTATGGCTACACCTTC.

The chain recombines TRBV6-5 with TRBJ1-5; D not resolved. Germline loops: CDR1 MNHEY, CDR2 SVGAGI. V dropped 2 bases and J dropped 3 bases, with 8 bases sitting between them. CDR3 length: 14 residues. DNA of the CDR3: TGTGCCAGCAGTTACCGTCAGTCCAATCAGCCCCAGCATTTT. Translated: CASSYRQSNQPQHF.

The CDR3 spells CASSSRGLAGETQYF. For the CDR3, the DNA is TGTGCCAGCAGCTCACGTGGACTAGCGGGGGAGACCCAGTACTTC. The rearrangement joins TRBV11-3 to TRBJ2-5; 12 bases are shared with TRBD2. Looked up from germline, CDR1 is SGHNT and CDR2 is YENEEA. With V trimmed by 4 bases and J by 5 bases, 5 bases remained unmatched. CDR3 size: 15 residues.

The chain recombines TRBV5-4 with TRBJ2-7; tentative D call: TRBD2 (5 bases). Germline V CDR1 and CDR2: SGHNT, YYREEE (reference sequence). The CDR3 is 14 amino acids. The germline V and J ends were trimmed by 3 bases and 2 bases, with 12 bases remaining between them. The CDR3, as DNA: TGTGCCAGCAGCTCCCCCGGGGTCCCCTACGAGCAGTACTTC. It specifies CASSSPGVPYEQYF.

This chain connects TRBV5-1 to TRBJ2-1; 10 bases are a match to TRBD1. Germline CDR1 is SGHRS and CDR2 is YFSETQ. The CDR3 spans 16 residues. V lost 3 bases, J lost 5 bases, and 8 bases stayed unmatched. The CDR3 loop reads CASSSATGGAHNEQFF. CDR3 bases: TGCGCCAGCAGCTCCGCGACAGGGGGCGCCCACAATGAGCAGTTCTTC.

V gene TRBV6-5 combines with J gene TRBJ2-3; 7 bases align to TRBD1. CDR3 size: 15 residues. Germline-derived CDR1 and CDR2 are MNHEY and SVGAGI. V shed 5 bases and J 2 bases; nucleotides not matched to a gene: 7. This chain's CDR3 is CASSRTGGYTDTQYF. The CDR3 DNA is TGTGCCAGCAGTAGGACAGGAGGATACACAGATACGCAGTATTTT.

This clone appeared a single time. J is TRBJ2-2 and V is TRBV7-2; D is uncertain. V was cut by 1 base and J by 7 bases, with 16 bases left in between. CDR3 length equals 16 residues. The germline V gene encodes CDR1 SGHTA and CDR2 FQGNSA. CDR3: CASSLGPARPSGELFF. The CDR3 DNA reads as TGTGCCAGCAGCTTAGGCCCAGCGCGGCCTAGCGGGGAGCTGTTTTTT.

The chain joins TRBV10-3 to TRBJ2-1, with D unclear. The CDR3 is 13 amino acids. Germline-derived CDR1 and CDR2 are ENHRY and SYGVKD. V lost 3 bases and J lost 10, with 13 bases in between. In DNA, the CDR3 is TGTGCCATCAGTGACTCTGGCGGTAGCGAGCAGTTCTTC. Its protein product is CAISDSGGSEQFF.

This sequence joins TRBV27 and TRBJ2-7, with 11 bases that match TRBD1. Germline V gene sequence: CDR1 MNHEY, CDR2 SMNVEV (reference sequence). Trimming took 5 bases from V and 2 from J; bases not matched to a gene: 5. CDR3 length equals 15 residues. DNA of the CDR3: TGTGCCAGCAGTCTAGGGACAGGGGGTACCTACGAGCAGTACTTC. This codes for CASSLGTGGTYEQYF.

V and J are TRBV11-2 and TRBJ1-3, with D possibly being TRBD1 (6 bases). The germline V gene has CDR1 SGHAT and CDR2 FQNNGV. The CDR3 totals 15 residues. V shed 4 bases and J shed 0 bases, with 10 bases lying between them. For the CDR3, the DNA is TGTGCCAGCAGCTCCGGACAGAGCTCTGGAAACACCATATATTTT. Its protein is CASSSGQSSGNTIYF.

The chain uses TRBV18 and TRBJ1-5; 7 bases are shared with TRBD1. Per the germline V gene, CDR1 is KGHSH and CDR2 is LQKENI. The CDR3 runs to 15 residues. Losses at the gene ends were 5 bases for V and 0 bases for J; bases not matched to a gene: 4. The DNA of the CDR3 is TGTGCCAGCTCAGTCGGGACAGTTAGCAATCAGCCCCAGCATTTT. This translates into CASSVGTVSNQPQHF.

The chain combines TRBV4-3 with TRBJ2-7; D is perhaps TRBD1 (6 bases). Trimming pared 1 base from V and 5 bases from J, leaving 12 bases between. Germline CDR1 reads LGHNA; CDR2 reads YSLEER. The CDR3 extends over 14 amino acids. DNA of the CDR3: TGCGCCAGCAGCCAAGGGGACACTCCTCACGAGCAGTACTTC. Its protein product is CASSQGDTPHEQYF.

The J gene is TRBJ1-1, the V gene TRBV7-6; D gene ambiguous. V was shortened by 5 bases and J by 1 base, with 8 bases between the two germline ends. CDR3 length: 13 residues. Germline CDR1 SGHVS, CDR2 FNYEAQ. CDR3 in DNA: TGTGCCAGCAGCCCACGGGGGAACACTGAAGCTTTCTTT. This translates into CASSPRGNTEAFF.

V usage is TRBV2 and J usage is TRBJ1-1; 8 nucleotides agree with TRBD1. Germline values: CDR1 SNHLY, CDR2 FYNNEI. V lost 8 bases and J lost 4; bases outside the gene matches: 9. The CDR3 loop spans 14 amino acids. The DNA of the CDR3 is TGTGCCAGCGTGACGGACAGGGTAAGCACTGAAGCTTTCTTT. Its translation is CASVTDRVSTEAFF.

V usage is TRBV2 and J usage is TRBJ2-7; TRBD2 is a possible D gene (6 bases). There are 15 residues in the CDR3. V lost 4 bases, J lost 0 bases, and 13 bases lay in between. The germline CDR1 and CDR2 sequences are SNHLY and FYNNEI. The DNA for the CDR3 is TGTGCCAGCAGTGTCTCGGGGGTACCCTCCTACGAGCAGTACTTC. Translated: CASSVSGVPSYEQYF. Drawing the rest from reference TRBV2 and TRBJ2-7, the complete variable domain is EPEVTQTPSHQVTQMGQEVILRCVPISNHLYFYWYRQILGQKVEFLVSFYNNEISEKSEIFDDQFSVERPDGSNFTLKIRSTKLEDSAMYFCASSVSGVPSYEQYFGPGTRLTVT.

This rearrangement joins TRBV5-1 to TRBJ2-7; 11 bases align to TRBD2. Per germline, CDR1 SGHRS and CDR2 YFSETQ. J was trimmed by 4 bases and V by 1 base; bases with no gene match: 4. The CDR3 consists of 15 residues. The CDR3: CASSLTSGGGYEQYF. The CDR3 DNA reads TGCGCCAGCAGCTTGACTAGCGGGGGTGGATACGAGCAGTACTTC.